This T cell receptor beta chain was sequenced for a study of patients and donors after allogeneic stem cell transplantation. TCRdb re-analysed the RT-PCR reads in MiXCR, keeping a single row per CDR3 protein. Of about 160,000 distinct CDR3 sequences in the sample, approximately 22% were seen once. This CDR3 region has 14 residues. Per germline, CDR1 LNHNV and CDR2 YYDKDF (reference sequence). V dropped 8 bases and J dropped 0 bases, with 11 bases sitting between them. The chain links TRBV15 to TRBJ1-5; D gene unclear. This receptor was identified in a human donor who was either an allogeneic HSCT recipient or a stem cell or donor lymphocyte infusion donor (not recorded which). It is not recorded whose cells these are; they may come from a transplant donor. The specimen sequenced was blood, either unsorted or a sorted T cell fraction (not recorded which). This CDR3 is CATLPSGSNQPQHF. CDR3 DNA sequence: TGTGCCACCCTGCCCTCGGGTAGCAATCAGCCCCAGCATTTT.